One T cell receptor beta chain is described in this entry. It lacks a known antigen. A junction end diverges from the germline sequence, so it may reflect a read error. The trial excluded patients who had a history of autoimmune disease or who were on systemic immunosuppression. In every dose cohort, peripheral blood was drawn for TCR sequencing at baseline, cycle 4 day 1, and cycle 7 day 1. Samples were obtained from an open-label, multicenter, first-in-human phase I dose-escalation trial of ivuxolimab. Adults with locally advanced or metastatic melanoma, renal cell carcinoma, hepatocellular carcinoma or head and neck squamous cell carcinoma were enrolled in the trial. Before TCR sequencing, CD4+ and CD8+ T cells were separately sorted from peripheral blood. The sample belongs to a study of OX40 agonist ivuxolimab in advanced cancers. For the wider study: Ivuxolimab, which targeted the costimulatory receptor OX40 (CD134), was an agonistic, fully human IgG2 monoclonal antibody. A male proportion of approximately 83% and a mean age of 60 years, ranging from roughly 23 to 80, were recorded for the dose-escalation cohort. Intravenous ivuxolimab was administered to patients every 2 weeks at six dose levels: 0.01, 0.1, 0.3, 1.5, 3 and 10 mg/kg. Among the approximately 50 dose-escalation patients, about 20 had hepatocellular carcinoma, about 15 melanoma, 9 renal cell carcinoma and 9 head and neck cancer. Peripheral TCRbeta sequencing aimed to test whether ivuxolimab altered TCR sequence diversity and caused clonal T-cell expansion. Three dose-escalation patients achieved partial responses, one with hepatocellular carcinoma and two with cutaneous melanoma. Patients were allowed to have had prior anti-PD-1, anti-PD-L1 or anti-CTLA-4 therapy, and 30% to 40% of the dose-escalation patients had previously received checkpoint inhibitors. The paper reports the monotherapy dose-escalation portion (N ≈ 50 patients) of the phase I ivuxolimab trial.

Genomic DNA was isolated from the sorted cells so that the TCRbeta CDR3 region could be sequenced. TCRbeta CDR3 regions were sequenced using the immunoSEQ Assay. The table comes from immuneACCESS by way of TCRdb, which keeps in-frame sequences with V and J called. Part of the clones is missing from these tables; in studies checked, under half for an unresolved V gene and the rest for unknown reasons. The sample table contains about 96,000 clones; only one count was recorded for about 92% of them. About 1.5% of the sample is held by the ten biggest clonotypes. Study-wide conclusions, independent of this receptor: Which antigens the clonally expanded peripheral T cells were specific for was not determined. At doses from 0.1 to 3.0 mg/kg, clonal expansion was seen in both CD4+ and CD8+ blood T cells between baseline and week 6. In the 0.1-3.0 mg/kg groups, partial responders had among the lowest normalized peripheral clonal expansion, particularly in CD8+ T cells. On average, CD8+ T cells showed more expanded clones than CD4+ T cells after ivuxolimab. Low levels of normalized T-cell clonal expansion were also seen in some patients who did not respond.

From a lookup of the germline V gene, CDR1 and CDR2 are SGHTA and FQGTGA. Inclusive of the bounding cysteine and phenylalanine, the CDR3 is 13 residues long. Left in the record is the CDR3 DNA by itself, 39 bases read in frame from the first base. The clonotype comes from an adult with an advanced solid tumor such as melanoma, head and neck, liver or kidney cancer. The material was CD4+ or CD8+ T cells sorted from blood, obtained in a trial of the OX40 agonist ivuxolimab. The chain employs TRBV7-3 and TRBJ1-2, with 9 bases in between that match TRBD1. The sequenced DNA: TGTGCCAGCAGCCCCGACAGGGGGTATGGCCACACCTTC. Translated, it gives CASSPDRGYGHTF.